The clone carrying this T cell receptor beta chain has ten or more counts. Its target is not known. Included hyperthyroidism patients were aged 18 to 65 and newly diagnosed (under 2 months' duration). Other autoimmune diseases, uncontrolled infections, pregnancy or lactation excluded patients from enrollment. The data stem from a study of Graves' ophthalmopathy and Graves' hyperthyroidism. Study-wide points: Separation of ophthalmopathy from stable hyperthyroidism was achieved by a 13-signature model, at about 90% sensitivity and around 81% specificity. Also, most clonotypes expanded in the thyroid above 0.001 frequency appeared in blood.

Germline CDR1 and CDR2: MNHNY and SVGAGI (reference sequence). V lost 6 bases and J 3 bases, leaving 6 bases between the germline ends. This CDR3 region has 12 residues. Researchers took RNA transcripts and amplified TCR beta CDR3 regions from them. Investigators did first-round RT-PCR with HTBI primers, then second-round multiplex PCR. Via MiXCR, TCRdb re-called the multiplex PCR reads, giving one row per CDR3 protein. The sample includes over a million distinct CDR3 sequences, about 36% of them seen just once. The chain carries TRBV6-6 and TRBJ1-5; D is unclear. Specimen: peripheral blood or thyroid tissue (not recorded which). The TCR comes from an adult man with Graves' hyperthyroidism. The CDR3 coding sequence is TGTGCCAGCAGCCGGGTCAATCAGCCCCAGCATTTT. It encodes CASSRVNQPQHF.